The 2 T cell receptor beta chains presented below share a single source sample, sequenced in a study of T cells after yellow fever vaccination. TCRdb itself ran the 5' RACE reads through MiXCR, one entry per CDR3 protein. The table lists approximately 70,000 distinct CDR3 sequences, about 6% of them singletons. The sample consisted of CD8+ T cells sorted from PBMCs, taken 45 days after the first yellow fever vaccination. All receptors come from a man between 18 and 35 years old who received the YFV17D yellow fever vaccine.

The rearrangement uses TRBV27 and TRBJ2-1, with 8 bases fitting TRBD2. The CDR3 totals 16 residues. Germline CDR1 reads MNHEY; CDR2 reads SMNVEV (reference sequence). The J segment lost 8 bases and the V segment lost 4 bases, leaving 13 bases of the junction unmatched. The CDR3 nucleotides are TGTGCCAGCAGTTCCCCTGGCCGCGGGGGGAATTATGAGCAGTTCTTC. Its protein product is CASSSPGRGGNYEQFF.

A few counts support this clonotype. The chain employs TRBV4-2 and TRBJ2-1, with 9 bases aligning to TRBD1. V trimming: 3 bases; J trimming: 7 bases; junction bases outside the gene matches: 7. The CDR3 has 15 amino acids. Germline CDR1 is LGHNA and CDR2 is YNFKEQ. Here the CDR3 reads CASSQGDREGNEQFF. CDR3 DNA: TGTGCCAGCAGCCAGGGGGACAGGGAAGGGAATGAGCAGTTCTTC.